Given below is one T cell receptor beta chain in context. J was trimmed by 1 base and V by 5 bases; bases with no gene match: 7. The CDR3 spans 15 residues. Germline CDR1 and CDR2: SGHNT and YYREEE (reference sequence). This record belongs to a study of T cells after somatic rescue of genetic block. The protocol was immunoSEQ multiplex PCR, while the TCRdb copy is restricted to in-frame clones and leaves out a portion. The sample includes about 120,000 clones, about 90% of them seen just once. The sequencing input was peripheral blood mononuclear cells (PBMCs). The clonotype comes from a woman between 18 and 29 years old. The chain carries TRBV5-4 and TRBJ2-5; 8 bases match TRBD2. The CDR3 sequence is CASSEPGLGQETQYF. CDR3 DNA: TGTGCCAGCAGTGAACCGGGACTAGGCCAAGAGACCCAGTACTTC.